This T cell receptor (beta chain) was sequenced in a study of cytomegalovirus exposure and HLA in healthy donors. Points on this clone: Its antigen is unknown.

The donors were members of the roughly 120-subject validation cohort (separate from the roughly 680-subject first cohort). Trimming at V came to 4 bases and at J to 7 bases, leaving 7 bases not matched to a gene. The CDR3 consists of 15 residues. The germline V gene has CDR1 LNHDA and CDR2 SQIVND (reference sequence). The study, taken as a whole, reports: Within the approximately 130 validation repertoires, first-cohort TCR clusters tended to co-occur, according to a later analysis. Among TCR beta chains, those listed as cytomegalovirus-associated numbered under 200.

The protocol was immunoSEQ multiplex PCR, while the TCRdb copy is restricted to in-frame clones and leaves out a portion. The sample lists tens of thousands of clones, over 90% occurring once. Sequenced: PBMCs. The receptor comes from a woman aged 18-29 years in good health and CMV-seropositive. The rearrangement uses TRBV19 and TRBJ1-6; 7 nucleotides agree with TRBD1. The CDR3 nucleotides read TGTGCCAGTAGTACTGGGACAGAAAGGAATTCACCCCTCCACTTT. Translating it yields CASSTGTERNSPLHF. Full variable domain (remainder filled in from reference TRBV19 and TRBJ1-6): DGGITQSPKYLFRKEGQNVTLSCEQNLNHDAMYWYRQDPGQGLRLIYYSQIVNDFQKGDIAEGYSVSREKKESFPLTVTSAQKNPTAFYLCASSTGTERNSPLHFGNGTRLTVT.